Below are 5 T cell receptor beta chains sequenced from a single sample in a study of blood T cell repertoires in COVID-19. Generated by immunoSEQ multiplex PCR, the TCRdb table keeps only in-frame clones and is missing some. The profile shows about 160,000 clones, 80% to 90% of them singletons. The sequenced material came from peripheral blood. These receptors all come from a man aged 40-55 years with acute or convalescent COVID-19.

This clone was picked up one time. This chain links TRBV5-1 with TRBJ1-2, with TRBD1 as a possible D gene (6 bases). The germline gives CDR1 SGHRS, CDR2 YFSETQ. V lost 0 bases, J lost 1 base, and 10 bases lay in between. The CDR3 contains 15 residues. This CDR3 is CASSLGGPGNYGYTF. The CDR3 nucleotides are TGCGCCAGCAGCTTGGGGGGGCCGGGTAACTATGGCTACACCTTC.

The chain joins TRBV12-3 or TRBV12-4 to TRBJ1-5; D might be TRBD1 (5 bases). This CDR3 has 12 amino acids. The V and J ends lost 6 bases and 5 bases respectively, with 8 bases between them. This CDR3 is CASRLTDQPQHF. The CDR3 nucleotides read TGTGCCAGCAGACTGACAGATCAGCCCCAGCATTTT.

The CDR3 region is CASSSTDRYKLFF. The DNA of the CDR3 is TGTGCCAGCAGCTCAACCGACAGATATAAACTGTTTTTT. The chain joins TRBV5-6 to TRBJ1-4; perhaps TRBD1 as D (5 bases). The CDR3 covers 13 residues. CDR1 SGHDT and CDR2 YYEEEE come from the germline V gene. The ends were cut back, 3 bases at V and 11 bases at J, with 14 bases in the middle.

The V and J genes are TRBV27 and TRBJ1-6, with D possibly TRBD1 on 6 matching bases. The length of the CDR3 is 21 residues. The germline V gene encodes CDR1 MNHEY and CDR2 SMNVEV (reference sequence). Trimming took off 2 bases at V and 5 bases at J, with 28 bases between the two ends. CDR3 bases: TGTGCCAGCAGTTTAAGGGGGAGGGTTCTCCGGGATTACCCAGATAATTCACCCCTCCACTTT. Translation: CASSLRGRVLRDYPDNSPLHF.

Notes on this clone: Other nucleotide sequences in the sample specify the same CDR3. The J gene is TRBJ1-5, the V gene TRBV15, with TRBD1 as a possible D gene (5 bases). The CDR3 is 15 residues long. V lost 0 bases, J lost 4 bases, and 10 bases lay in between. CDR1 is LNHNV, CDR2 YYDKDF, per germline (reference sequence). CDR3 bases: TGTGCCACCAGCAGAGATACGGGGGGAAATCAGCCCCAGCATTTT. Protein sequence: CATSRDTGGNQPQHF.